This T cell receptor (beta chain) is from a study of blood T cell repertoires in COVID-19. For the study at large: Whether acute or convalescent, the COVID-19 samples came from the United States, Italy and Spain.

Followed over time, Seattle patients had been enrolled while infection was active. V lost 6 bases and J 6 bases, leaving 16 bases between the germline ends. The CDR3 has 14 residues. From germline, CDR1 is MNHEY and CDR2 SVGAGI. Original processing methods: Reference gene primer amplification yielded estimated nucleated cell counts. This table comes from immunoSEQ multiplex PCR, and its TCRdb copy is limited to in-frame clones, with some not included. That table supplies the V and J calls and clone size; D and trimming were determined from the DNA. This sample has fewer than 600,000 clones; roughly nine tenths occur once, and the top ten carry over 0.7%.

The sequencing sample was made of peripheral blood. The chain is built from TRBV6-5 and TRBJ2-3; weak D call: TRBD1 (5 bases). The origin of this receptor is a man younger than 35 with COVID-19, enrolled during active disease. The CDR3 DNA reads TGTGCCAGCAGGAGATCAGGGTACGAGGATACGCAGTATTTT. This gives the protein CASRRSGYEDTQYF.